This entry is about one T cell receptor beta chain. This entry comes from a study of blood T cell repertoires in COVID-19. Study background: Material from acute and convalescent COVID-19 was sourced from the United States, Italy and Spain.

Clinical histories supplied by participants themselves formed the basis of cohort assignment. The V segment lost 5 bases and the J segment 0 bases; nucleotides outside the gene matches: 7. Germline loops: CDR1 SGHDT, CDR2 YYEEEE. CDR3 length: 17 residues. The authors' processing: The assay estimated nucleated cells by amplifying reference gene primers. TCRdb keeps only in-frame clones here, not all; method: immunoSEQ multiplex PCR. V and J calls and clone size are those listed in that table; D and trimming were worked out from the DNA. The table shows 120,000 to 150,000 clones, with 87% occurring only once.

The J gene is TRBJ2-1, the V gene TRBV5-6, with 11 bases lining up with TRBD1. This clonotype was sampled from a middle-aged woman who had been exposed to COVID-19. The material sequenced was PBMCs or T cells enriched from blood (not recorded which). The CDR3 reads CASSWSGTGGSYNEQFF. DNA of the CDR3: TGTGCCAGCAGTTGGTCCGGGACAGGGGGCTCCTACAATGAGCAGTTCTTC.